The clone carrying this TCR beta chain was counted at least ten times. The antigen remains undetermined. The CDR3 is 14 amino acids. V trimming: 4 bases; J trimming: 4 bases; junction bases outside the gene matches: 6. Germline CDR1 and CDR2: SGHTA and FQGNSA. This entry comes from a study of T-cell reconstitution after alpha-beta-depleted transplantation in children. TCRbeta library preparation incorporated unique molecular identifiers. MiXCR, run by TCRdb on the PCR reads, gives a single entry per CDR3 protein. This table holds around 300,000 distinct CDR3 sequences, approximately 23% found once. Study-level results: T-cell numbers and diversity one year post-transplant derived largely from freshly generated T cells.

Sequencing was performed on PBMCs, mostly from graft donor cells, taken 180 days after TCRalphabeta/CD19-depleted stem cell transplant. The chain is built from TRBV7-2 and TRBJ1-2; 7 bases line up with TRBD1. The source of this sequence is a male patient younger than 18 who had a stem cell transplant for acute lymphoblastic leukemia, so the T cells may come from the graft donor. The CDR3 loop is CASSSWDRLYGYTF. DNA for the CDR3: TGTGCCAGCAGCTCCTGGGACAGACTCTATGGCTACACCTTC.